The 29 T cell receptor beta chains below were found in one sample sequenced in a study of beta chain features in type 1 diabetes. cDNA synthesis used the whole RNA isolate, giving expressed TCRB sequences. The repertoire was sequenced with immunoSEQ multiplex PCR; TCRdb's copy has only in-frame clones and lacks some. The sample records 200,000 to 250,000 clones, under 70% being singletons. The sample was naive CD4+ T cells from blood. Receptor source: a man aged 25-45 years in good health.

The V and J genes are TRBV11-2 and TRBJ2-1; D gene unclear. Germline values: CDR1 SGHAT, CDR2 FQNNGV. Trimming took 4 bases from V and 6 from J, leaving 7 bases between them. The length of the CDR3 is 12 residues. The CDR3 region is CASSYQINEQFF. Written as DNA, the CDR3 is TGTGCCAGCAGCTACCAAATCAATGAGCAGTTCTTC.

The chain joins TRBV7-9 to TRBJ2-6, with a tentative D call TRBD2 (5 bases). The V and J ends lost 7 bases and 0 bases respectively, with 13 bases between them. The CDR3 length is 16 residues. From germline, CDR1 is SEHNR and CDR2 FQNEAQ (reference sequence). Here the CDR3 reads CASMDWLSSGANVLTF. The CDR3 region has the DNA TGTGCCAGCATGGACTGGCTAAGCTCTGGGGCCAACGTCCTGACTTTC. The variable domain in full, with the rest retrieved from reference TRBV7-9 and TRBJ2-6, is DTGVSQNPRHKITKRGQNVTFRCDPISEHNRLYWYRQTLGQGPEFLTYFQNEAQLEKSRLLSDRFSAERPKGSFSTLEIQRTEQGDSAMYLCASMDWLSSGANVLTFGAGSRLTVL.

The rearrangement links TRBV10-3 to TRBJ2-2; tentatively, D is TRBD2 (5 bases). Trimming stripped 6 bases from V and 4 bases from J, with 9 bases between. Germline CDR1 is ENHRY and CDR2 is SYGVKD. There are 13 residues in the CDR3. Here the CDR3 reads CAISGVVTGELFF. The DNA of the CDR3 is TGTGCCATCAGCGGGGTCGTCACCGGGGAGCTGTTTTTT.

The CDR3 DNA follows: TGTGCCTGGACCCCGACAGCTGGGGCCAACGTCCTGACTTTC. Translation: CAWTPTAGANVLTF. The chain employs TRBV30 and TRBJ2-6; D might be TRBD1 (5 bases). Germline lookup yields CDR1 GTSNPN and CDR2 SVGIG (reference sequence). The CDR3 is 14 amino acids. The V end was cut by 4 bases, the J end by 2 bases, with 9 bases between. Drawing the rest from reference TRBV30 and TRBJ2-6, the complete variable domain is SQTIHQWPATLVQPVGSPLSLECTVEGTSNPNLYWYRQAAGRGLQLLFYSVGIGQISSEVPQNLSASRPQDRQFILSSKKLLLSDSGFYLCAWTPTAGANVLTFGAGSRLTVL.

The chain couples TRBV30 to TRBJ2-5; 8 bases agree with TRBD1. Germline V gene data show CDR1 as GTSNPN and CDR2 as SVGIG (reference sequence). CDR3 length: 16 amino acids. V dropped 2 bases and J dropped 4; count of bases not matched to a gene: 12. The CDR3 DNA reads as TGTGCCTGGAGTCTCACCAGGACAGGGAGGAGAGAGACCCAGTACTTC. Encoded protein: CAWSLTRTGRRETQYF.

The gene calls are TRBV19 and TRBJ2-1; D not certain. This CDR3 is 12 amino acids long. Germline CDR1 reads LNHDA; CDR2 reads SQIVND (reference sequence). V was trimmed by 5 bases and J by 4 bases, leaving 6 bases between them. CDR3 in DNA: TGTGCCAGTAGTTCGGGTTACAATGAGCAGTTCTTC. The encoded protein is CASSSGYNEQFF.

The gene calls are TRBV19 and TRBJ2-7, with D unclear. CDR1 is LNHDA, CDR2 SQIVND, per germline (reference sequence). V lost 5 bases to trimming and J lost 0 bases, with 8 bases between them. The CDR3 has 13 residues. The CDR3 is CASSQITSYEQYF. The CDR3 DNA is TGTGCCAGTAGTCAGATAACCTCCTACGAGCAGTACTTC.

The chain uses TRBV29-1 and TRBJ2-7; D is perhaps TRBD1 or TRBD2 (5 bases each). Trimming stripped 6 bases from V and 4 bases from J, with 22 bases between. Germline V CDR1 and CDR2: SQVTM, ANQGSEA. The CDR3 length is 15 residues. CDR3 in amino acids: CSVVGTAARVYEQYF. Written as DNA, the CDR3 is TGCAGCGTGGTTGGGACGGCGGCGAGGGTTTACGAGCAGTACTTC.

This clone came up a few times. The J gene is TRBJ2-7, the V gene TRBV25-1, with 10 bases lining up with TRBD1. From germline, CDR1 is MGHDK and CDR2 SYGVNS. There are 14 residues in the CDR3. V shed 4 bases and J 5 bases; nucleotides not matched to a gene: 5. The CDR3 coding sequence is TGTGCCAGCAGTGTACGTGACAGGGGGCACGAGCAGTACTTC. This sequence encodes CASSVRDRGHEQYF.

This clone was detected a few times. In DNA, the CDR3 is TGTGCCAGCTCGGGCCCCAGGGGTTCTGGCGAGACCCAGTACTTC. Translation: CASSGPRGSGETQYF. V is TRBV5-4 and J is TRBJ2-5; D might be TRBD1 (6 bases). The germline CDR1 and CDR2 sequences are SGHNT and YYREEE (reference sequence). This CDR3 is 15 amino acids long. Trimming removed 7 bases at V and 5 bases at J, with 21 bases between. Based on the CDR3 plus reference TRBV5-4 and TRBJ2-5, the full variable domain is ETGVTQSPTHLIKTRGQQVTLRCSSQSGHNTVSWYQQALGQGPQFIFQYYREEENGRGNFPPRFSGLQFPNYSSELNVNALELDDSALYLCASSGPRGSGETQYFGPGTRLLVL.

This clone has a handful of counts. The chain has TRBV9 and TRBJ2-5, with TRBD2 identical over 12 bases. The CDR3 sequence is 15 residues long. Trimming cost V 4 bases and J 3 bases; bases outside gene matches: 4. CDR1 and CDR2 from the germline V gene are SGDLS and YYNGEE. CDR3 in DNA: TGTGCCAGCAGCTCCCTAGCGGGAGGGGAAGAGACCCAGTACTTC. Amino acid sequence: CASSSLAGGEETQYF.

This clone was detected only once. The CDR3 DNA reads TGTGCCATCAGCCCCCCAGGGTTGAGTAACACAGATACGCAGTATTTT. The encoded protein is CAISPPGLSNTDTQYF. The chain couples TRBV10-3 to TRBJ2-3; D may be TRBD1 (5 bases). Germline CDR1 and CDR2: ENHRY and SYGVKD. The CDR3 is made up of 16 amino acids. V lost 6 bases to trimming and J lost 2 bases, with 18 bases between them.

The chain uses TRBV9 and TRBJ2-1; D is uncertain. With 4 bases removed from V and 3 bases from J, the gap between germline ends came to 11 bases. CDR1 is SGDLS, CDR2 YYNGEE, per germline. This CDR3 is built from 14 residues. CDR3 region: CASSLRTSYNEQFF. In DNA form, the CDR3 reads TGTGCCAGCAGCTTGCGGACGAGCTACAATGAGCAGTTCTTC.

A few counts support this clone. The J gene is TRBJ2-3, the V gene TRBV7-2; 7 bases are a match to TRBD2. The CDR3 runs 12 residues. V was pared by 4 bases and J by 8 bases, with 3 bases of the junction left unmatched. Germline assignment: CDR1 SGHTA and CDR2 FQGNSA. CDR3 nucleotide sequence: TGTGCCAGCAGCTCACCGGGGGGTACGCAGTATTTT. Its translation is CASSSPGGTQYF. Complete variable domain (other parts from reference TRBV7-2 and TRBJ2-3): GAGVSQSPSNKVTEKGKDVELRCDPISGHTALYWYRQSLGQGLEFLIYFQGNSAPDKSGLPSDRFSAERTGGSVSTLTIQRTQQEDSAVYLCASSSPGGTQYFGPGTRLTVL.

CDR3 residues: CSSSGTAGRISRETQYF. The CDR3 nucleotides read TGCAGCTCTTCCGGGACAGCGGGCAGAATTTCGAGAGAGACCCAGTACTTC. This rearrangement joins TRBV29-1 to TRBJ2-5; possibly TRBD1 for D (7 bases). The V gene lost 8 bases and the J gene lost 4 bases, with 29 bases spanning the gap. Germline CDR1 SQVTM, CDR2 ANQGSEA. This CDR3 comprises 17 residues.

This clone has more than one count but fewer than ten. This rearrangement joins TRBV30 to TRBJ1-2; D is perhaps TRBD1 (6 bases). V was shortened by 3 bases and J by 4 bases, with 12 bases between the two germline ends. This CDR3 contains 13 residues. Germline V gene data show CDR1 as GTSNPN and CDR2 as SVGIG (reference sequence). The CDR3 sequence: CAWRYTGSYGYTF. The CDR3 DNA reads as TGTGCCTGGAGATATACAGGGAGCTATGGCTACACCTTC. The whole variable domain, filled in from reference TRBV30 and TRBJ1-2, reads SQTIHQWPATLVQPVGSPLSLECTVEGTSNPNLYWYRQAAGRGLQLLFYSVGIGQISSEVPQNLSASRPQDRQFILSSKKLLLSDSGFYLCAWRYTGSYGYTFGSGTRLTVV.

The genes are TRBV13 and TRBJ2-2; D is unclear. V gave up 2 bases and J gave up 5 bases, with 18 bases separating them. CDR1 and CDR2 from the germline V gene are PRHDT and FYEKMQ (reference sequence). This CDR3 is built from 17 residues. The CDR3 loop reads CASSLSPQALRTGELFF. In nucleotides, the CDR3 is TGTGCCAGCAGCTTATCTCCGCAGGCACTCCGGACCGGGGAGCTGTTTTTT.

V gene TRBV7-2 combines with J gene TRBJ2-1; D remains ambiguous. V was clipped by 3 bases and J by 10 bases, with 7 bases between them. CDR3 size: 11 residues. The germline V gene encodes CDR1 SGHTA and CDR2 FQGNSA. Here the CDR3 reads CASSLTREQFF. The CDR3 DNA sequence: TGTGCCAGCAGCTTGACCCGGGAGCAGTTCTTC.

V gene TRBV25-1 combines with J gene TRBJ2-7; TRBD2 might be the D (5 bases). Trimming left V 0 bases short and J 5 bases short, with 14 bases between. There are 15 residues in the CDR3. CDR1 and CDR2 (germline): MGHDK, SYGVNS. CDR3 loop: CASSEYWAGYNEQYF. The CDR3, as DNA: TGTGCCAGCAGTGAATATTGGGCGGGCTATAACGAGCAGTACTTC.

V and J are TRBV6-6 and TRBJ2-7; TRBD2 might be the D (5 bases). Looked up from germline, CDR1 is MNHNY and CDR2 is SVGAGI (reference sequence). The CDR3 is 14 residues long. The V end lost 0 bases, the J end lost 1 base, and 7 bases lay between the germline ends. The CDR3 loop reads CASSYSTTSYEQYF. The CDR3 DNA sequence: TGTGCCAGCAGTTACTCGACTACATCCTACGAGCAGTACTTC.

The J gene is TRBJ1-2, the V gene TRBV7-2; 9 nucleotides line up with TRBD1. V shed 5 bases and J 4 bases; nucleotides not matched to a gene: 11. The CDR3 runs to 16 residues. Germline-derived CDR1 and CDR2 are SGHTA and FQGNSA. DNA for the CDR3: TGTGCCAGCAGCCCCAGGGCCGGGACAGGGTTCTATGGCTACACCTTC. It yields the protein CASSPRAGTGFYGYTF.

This clone was seen once. The chain uses TRBV30 and TRBJ2-6, with a tentative D call TRBD1 (5 bases). V was shortened by 4 bases and J by 0 bases, with 7 bases between the two germline ends. From germline, CDR1 is GTSNPN and CDR2 SVGIG (reference sequence). The CDR3 extends over 14 amino acids. CDR3 amino acids: CAWKQVSGANVLTF. In DNA form, the CDR3 reads TGTGCCTGGAAACAGGTCTCTGGGGCCAACGTCCTGACTTTC.

This clone was found a few times. This chain uses TRBV28 with TRBJ1-4; D unresolved. Between the trimmed V and J ends, which lost 6 bases and 8 bases, there was a span of 10 bases. This CDR3 contains 12 residues. The germline V gene encodes CDR1 MDHEN and CDR2 SYDVKM. The CDR3 spells CASRPREEKLFF. The CDR3 nucleotides read TGTGCCAGCAGGCCAAGGGAAGAAAAACTGTTTTTT.

The rearrangement joins TRBV28 to TRBJ2-5; D gene uncertain. CDR1 is MDHEN and CDR2 is SYDVKM in the germline V gene. Trimming stripped 2 bases from V and 4 bases from J, with 11 bases between. This CDR3 contains 14 residues. As DNA, the CDR3 is TGTGCCAGCAGTTTAGGATCTGGGCCAGAGACCCAGTACTTC. Encoded protein: CASSLGSGPETQYF. The entire variable domain, with the rest obtained from reference TRBV28 and TRBJ2-5, is as follows: DVKVTQSSRYLVKRTGEKVFLECVQDMDHENMFWYRQDPGLGLRLIYFSYDVKMKEKGDIPEGYSVSREKKERFSLILESASTNQTSMYLCASSLGSGPETQYFGPGTRLLVL.

CDR3 nucleotide sequence: TGCGCCAGCAGCTTGGGGTCAGTTAACTATGGCTACACCTTC. Translating it yields CASSLGSVNYGYTF. The rearrangement joins TRBV5-1 to TRBJ1-2; D uncertain. V gave up 0 bases and J gave up 1 base, with 7 bases separating them. Germline CDR1 SGHRS, CDR2 YFSETQ. The CDR3 sequence is 14 residues long.

This sequence joins TRBV7-9 and TRBJ2-5; 9 bases align to TRBD2. The CDR3 runs 16 residues. Germline assignment: CDR1 SEHNR and CDR2 FQNEAQ (reference sequence). V was clipped by 5 bases and J by 3 bases; unmatched bases: 10. Written as DNA, the CDR3 is TGTGCCAGCAGCCCGTTCGGTAGCGGGGGAAAAGAGACCCAGTACTTC. This codes for CASSPFGSGGKETQYF.

This clone has only a few counts. The chain carries TRBV20-1 and TRBJ1-1; TRBD1 is a possible D gene (5 bases). Germline assignment: CDR1 DFQATT and CDR2 SNEGSKA (reference sequence). V dropped 6 bases and J dropped 7 bases, with 12 bases sitting between them. The CDR3 is 11 residues long. The CDR3 DNA follows: TGCAGTGCAGACAGTGCGGTTGAAGCTTTCTTT. It translates to CSADSAVEAFF.

This clone was detected a few times. This chain uses TRBV9 with TRBJ2-1, with 11 nucleotides matching TRBD2. With 0 bases clipped from V and 7 bases from J, the junction kept 9 bases outside the gene matches. The CDR3 runs to 17 residues. In germline, CDR1 is SGDLS, CDR2 YYNGEE. The CDR3 here is CASSVATVAGGPNEQFF. CDR3 coding DNA: TGTGCCAGCAGCGTAGCTACGGTAGCGGGAGGGCCGAATGAGCAGTTCTTC.

The chain joins TRBV29-1 to TRBJ1-2; D not resolved. V was cut by 2 bases and J by 5 bases, with 3 bases left in between. The length of the CDR3 is 10 residues. Looked up from germline, CDR1 is SQVTM and CDR2 is ANQGSEA. The CDR3 loop is CSVEPYGYTF. The CDR3 bases are TGCAGCGTTGAACCATATGGCTACACCTTC.